The clone carrying this T cell receptor beta chain was seen a single time. What it recognizes is unknown. Deep level was the assay's run setting. Using immunoSEQ multiplex PCR, the repertoire was profiled, and TCRdb retains in-frame clones only, with some absent. This repertoire shows approximately 1,500,000 clones, 96% found once; its top ten account for 1% to 1.5%. The record originates from a study of shared clonotypes between healthy human individuals. Study-wide findings and caveats: Owing to a small donor count, the genetic and exposure-history diversity represented was limited. Naive CD4 clonotype sharing across several donors was approximately 5%.

The sequenced material came from naive CD4+ T cells sorted from blood. Subset here: CD45RA+ positively selected. The clonotype was recovered from a man younger than 40 in good health.

The CDR3 loop is CASSPRTALNYGYTF. DNA for the CDR3: TGTGCCAGCTCACCTCGGACAGCCCTAAACTATGGCTACACCTTC. The rearrangement links TRBV18 to TRBJ1-2; TRBD1 might be the D (6 bases). Germline CDR1 and CDR2: KGHSH and LQKENI. The CDR3 length is 15 residues. V was trimmed by 3 bases and J by 2 bases, leaving 13 bases between them.